This T cell receptor (beta chain) was captured in a study of cytomegalovirus exposure and HLA in healthy donors. The germline CDR1 and CDR2 sequences are MDHEN and SYDVKM. The V end lost 2 bases, the J end lost 4 bases, and 6 bases lay between the germline ends. This CDR3 has 13 residues. The PCR contained 60 Vbeta and 13 Jbeta primers. TCRdb keeps only in-frame clones here, not all; method: immunoSEQ multiplex PCR. The sample has about 89,000 clones; 70% to 80% are singletons. V and J are TRBV28 and TRBJ2-1, with D unclear. Source material: PBMCs. The sequence was collected from a man between 25 and 39 years old in good health and CMV-seronegative. Written as DNA, the CDR3 is TGTGCCAGCAGTTTACGAACATACAATGAGCAGTTCTTC. As protein: CASSLRTYNEQFF.